This T cell receptor (beta chain) comes out of a study of CD8+ T cells in alopecia areata. Study information: Treated patients were given oral tofacitinib, which was dosed at 5 to 10 mg twice daily.

Points on this clone: Its antigen is not identified.

Sequencing used cDNA as its template, made by extracting RNA and reverse transcribing it. Clones were sequenced by immunoSEQ multiplex PCR, and TCRdb holds only the in-frame ones, with some missing. The sample lists 150,000 or so clones, under 60% seen once, with roughly 6.5% in the top ten. Study-level findings and limits: Whereas mice showed it more clearly, TCR sharing across patients was murkier, possibly because of HLA. Scalp samples also yield sequences from resident alphabeta T cells of normal skin.

The sample consisted of CD4+ T cells sorted from blood, taken at week 0. The sequence came from a human donor with alopecia areata.

This chain's CDR3 is CASAMDRVENIQYF. The CDR3 DNA reads as TGTGCCAGCGCCATGGACAGGGTCGAAAACATTCAGTACTTC. V and J are TRBV27 and TRBJ2-4, with 8 bases matching TRBD1. CDR1 and CDR2 from the germline V gene are MNHEY and SMNVEV (reference sequence). The CDR3 consists of 14 residues. J gave up 5 bases and V 8 bases, and 8 bases lay outside the gene matches.